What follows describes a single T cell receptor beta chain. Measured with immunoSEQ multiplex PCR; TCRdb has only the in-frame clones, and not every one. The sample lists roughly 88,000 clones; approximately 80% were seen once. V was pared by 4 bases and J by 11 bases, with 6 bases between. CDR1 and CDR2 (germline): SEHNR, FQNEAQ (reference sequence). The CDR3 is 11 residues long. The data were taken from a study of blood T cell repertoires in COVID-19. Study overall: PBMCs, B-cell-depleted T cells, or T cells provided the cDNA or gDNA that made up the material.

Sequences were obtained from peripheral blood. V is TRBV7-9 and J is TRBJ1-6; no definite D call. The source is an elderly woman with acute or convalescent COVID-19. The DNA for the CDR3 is TGTGCCAGCAGCTCGGAGGCACCCCTCCACTTT. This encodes CASSSEAPLHF.